The 32 T cell receptor beta chains below all came from one sample that was sequenced in a study of T cell responses to AZD1222 COVID-19 vaccine. Sequenced by immunoSEQ multiplex PCR; TCRdb stores in-frame clones only, minus some. The sample shows over 45,000 clones, around 87% of them seen only once. Sample: peripheral blood, taken on day 0 of AZD1222 vaccination. The receptor source for this set is an adult in good health.

V usage is TRBV28 and J usage is TRBJ1-4; D is undetermined. CDR1 is MDHEN, CDR2 SYDVKM, per germline. The CDR3 has 11 amino acids. V dropped 8 bases and J dropped 7 bases, with 8 bases sitting between them. The CDR3 region has the DNA TGTGCCAGCTCTAATCGTGAAAAACTGTTTTTT. Translation: CASSNREKLFF.

CDR3 sequence: CASSPQDGMNTEAFF. The CDR3 nucleotides read TGTGCCAGCAGCCCTCAGGACGGCATGAACACTGAAGCTTTCTTT. This chain links TRBV7-2 with TRBJ1-1; D not certain. In germline, CDR1 is SGHTA, CDR2 FQGNSA. The CDR3 spans 15 residues. Trimming shortened V by 5 bases and J by 0 bases, and 13 bases separated the two germline ends. Combining the CDR3 with reference TRBV7-2 and TRBJ1-1 gives the whole variable domain GAGVSQSPSNKVTEKGKDVELRCDPISGHTALYWYRQSLGQGLEFLIYFQGNSAPDKSGLPSDRFSAERTGGSVSTLTIQRTQQEDSAVYLCASSPQDGMNTEAFFGQGTRLTVV.

The chain joins TRBV6-5 to TRBJ1-1; a weak D match, TRBD1 (5 bases). Trimming cost V 5 bases and J 4 bases, with 11 bases left between them. The length of the CDR3 is 13 residues. The germline gives CDR1 MNHEY, CDR2 SVGAGI. The CDR3 region has the DNA TGTGCCAGCAGTACTGGGACTTTCACTGAAGCTTTCTTT. It specifies CASSTGTFTEAFF.

The chain links TRBV4-2 to TRBJ2-2, with D hard to call. CDR1 LGHNA and CDR2 YNFKEQ come from the germline V gene. V was clipped by 0 bases and J by 5 bases, with 10 bases between them. The CDR3 is made up of 15 amino acids. The CDR3 here is CASSQDLAETGELFF. CDR3 nucleotides: TGTGCCAGCAGCCAAGATCTGGCAGAAACCGGGGAGCTGTTTTTT.

The chain employs TRBV6-5 and TRBJ2-5, with D hard to call. The germline gives CDR1 MNHEY, CDR2 SVGAGI. There are 11 residues in the CDR3. The germline V and J ends were trimmed by 0 bases and 7 bases, with 3 bases remaining between them. The CDR3 here is CASSYSMTQYF. CDR3 in DNA: TGTGCCAGCAGTTACTCTATGACCCAGTACTTC.

This chain links TRBV6-5 with TRBJ1-6; 7 bases are a match to TRBD1. From germline, CDR1 is MNHEY and CDR2 SVGAGI. The ends lost 5 bases at V and 5 bases at J; junction bases unmatched: 3. The CDR3 sequence is 14 residues long. The DNA of the CDR3 is TGTGCCAGCAGTCTGACAGGGAATAATTCACCCCTCCACTTT. It translates to CASSLTGNNSPLHF.

The rearrangement links TRBV5-1 to TRBJ1-1; D might be TRBD1 (6 bases). V gave up 4 bases and J gave up 0 bases, with 16 bases separating them. Germline V gives CDR1 SGHRS, CDR2 YFSETQ. The CDR3 length is 16 residues. This chain's CDR3 is CASSLEFQGMNTEAFF. As DNA, the CDR3 is TGCGCCAGCAGCCTGGAGTTCCAGGGGATGAACACTGAAGCTTTCTTT.

The chain combines TRBV2 with TRBJ2-7; 7 bases are shared with TRBD2. Germline trimming cut 3 bases from V and 0 bases from J; bases unmatched to any gene: 5. Germline CDR1 and CDR2: SNHLY and FYNNEI. The CDR3 extends over 15 amino acids. Here the CDR3 DNA reads TGTGCCAGCAGTGAGGGGGGGTCCCCCTCCTACGAGCAGTACTTC. This sequence encodes CASSEGGSPSYEQYF.

This chain links TRBV18 with TRBJ2-3; the match to TRBD2 covers 9 bases. The CDR3 extends over 20 amino acids. Germline loops: CDR1 KGHSH, CDR2 LQKENI. The V and J ends lost 8 bases and 2 bases, in that order; junction bases with no gene match: 23. This chain's CDR3 is CASERNAGGPNVVNTDTQYF. CDR3 DNA sequence: TGTGCCAGCGAGAGGAACGCGGGGGGGCCGAATGTAGTGAACACAGATACGCAGTATTTT.

V gene TRBV2 combines with J gene TRBJ1-5; no reliable D call. This CDR3 has 15 amino acids. Germline V gene data show CDR1 as SNHLY and CDR2 as FYNNEI. The V gene lost 1 base and the J gene lost 4 bases, with 11 bases spanning the gap. The CDR3 coding sequence is TGTGCCAGCAGTGAAGGGCAGGTGACAAATCAGCCCCAGCATTTT. Its translation: CASSEGQVTNQPQHF.

This clone was observed a few times. For the CDR3, the DNA is TGTGCCAGTAGGAAGGTCAACAATCAGCCCCAGCATTTT. It codes for CASRKVNNQPQHF. The chain carries TRBV19 and TRBJ1-5, with unresolved D. The germline V and J ends were trimmed by 6 bases and 3 bases, with 9 bases remaining between them. The CDR3 has 13 amino acids. Germline CDR1 is LNHDA and CDR2 is SQIVND (reference sequence).

The chain is built from TRBV4-3 and TRBJ2-4, with D hard to call. The CDR3 consists of 14 residues. The germline gives CDR1 LGHNA, CDR2 YSLEER. Trimming left V 0 bases short and J 3 bases short, with 6 bases between. The CDR3 here is CASSQDFGKNIQYF. As DNA, the CDR3 is TGCGCCAGCAGCCAAGATTTTGGCAAAAACATTCAGTACTTC.

The V gene is TRBV7-8, the J gene TRBJ2-7; D is undetermined. Per germline, CDR1 SGHVS and CDR2 FQNEAQ. Trimming removed 0 bases at V and 2 bases at J, with 17 bases between. The CDR3 runs 17 residues. Written as DNA, the CDR3 is TGTGCCAGCAGCTTAGCGGTCGGCCTAGAGATAGCCTACGAGCAGTACTTC. Translating gives CASSLAVGLEIAYEQYF.

The CDR3 protein is CASSYVLQGAAEAFF. CDR3 nucleotides: TGTGCCAGCAGTTATGTTCTACAGGGGGCTGCTGAAGCTTTCTTT. The chain recombines TRBV6-5 with TRBJ1-1; 9 nucleotides align to TRBD1. The CDR3 extends over 15 amino acids. CDR1 and CDR2 (germline): MNHEY, SVGAGI. J lost 6 bases, V lost 3 bases, and 8 bases had no gene match.

V usage is TRBV19 and J usage is TRBJ1-1; TRBD1 might be the D (6 bases). V dropped 3 bases and J dropped 1 base, with 21 bases sitting between them. This CDR3 has 18 amino acids. In germline, CDR1 is LNHDA, CDR2 SQIVND (reference sequence). CDR3 protein: CASSMGFRGLLKNTEAFF. The CDR3 DNA is TGTGCCAGTAGTATGGGTTTTCGGGGGCTCCTTAAGAACACTGAAGCTTTCTTT.

This chain uses TRBV20-1 with TRBJ1-4; 7 nucleotides match TRBD1. Germline V gene sequence: CDR1 DFQATT, CDR2 SNEGSKA (reference sequence). CDR3 length equals 14 residues. Trimming took 3 bases from V and 6 from J; bases not matched to a gene: 7. The CDR3 DNA reads as TGCAGTGCTAGTTCGGCAGGGGGAGATGAAAAACTGTTTTTT. Encoded protein: CSASSAGGDEKLFF.

In DNA, the CDR3 is TGTGCCAGCACCAAAGGAGAGGGGGCCCCGAACACTGAAGCTTTCTTT. Its protein product is CASTKGEGAPNTEAFF. This chain links TRBV25-1 with TRBJ1-1; TRBD1 agrees at 7 bases. Germline CDR1 and CDR2: MGHDK and SYGVNS. The J segment lost 1 base and the V segment lost 7 bases, leaving 12 bases of the junction unmatched. This CDR3 is built from 16 residues.

The genes are TRBV30 and TRBJ2-7; the D gene could be TRBD1 or TRBD2 (5 bases each). V was clipped by 1 base and J by 3 bases, with 10 bases between them. The CDR3 loop spans 13 amino acids. Germline CDR1 and CDR2: GTSNPN and SVGIG (reference sequence). The CDR3 spells CAWSAGHGYEQYF. DNA of the CDR3: TGTGCCTGGAGTGCGGGGCACGGCTACGAGCAGTACTTC.

The chain carries TRBV4-2 and TRBJ1-4; D ambiguous. Germline loops: CDR1 LGHNA, CDR2 YNFKEQ. Trimming pared 0 bases from V and 6 bases from J, leaving 5 bases between. The CDR3 contains 13 residues. The DNA for the CDR3 is TGTGCCAGCAGCCAAGATGCAGATGAAAAACTGTTTTTT. This gives the protein CASSQDADEKLFF.

The V gene is TRBV5-6, the J gene TRBJ1-1; D gene uncertain. Germline V gives CDR1 SGHDT, CDR2 YYEEEE. Trimming took 4 bases from V and 4 from J, leaving 20 bases between them. This CDR3 comprises 16 residues. The CDR3 bases are TGTGCCAGCAGCGAAGAAGGGAGGTCTGGAGGCACTGAAGCTTTCTTT. Translation: CASSEEGRSGGTEAFF. Complete variable domain (other parts from reference TRBV5-6 and TRBJ1-1): DAGVTQSPTHLIKTRGQQVTLRCSPKSGHDTVSWYQQALGQGPQFIFQYYEEEERQRGNFPDRFSGHQFPNYSSELNVNALLLGDSALYLCASSEEGRSGGTEAFFGQGTRLTVV.

J is TRBJ2-7 and V is TRBV28; D may correspond to TRBD1 or TRBD2 (5 bases each). This CDR3 region has 15 residues. Germline-derived CDR1 and CDR2 are MDHEN and SYDVKM. Between the trimmed V and J ends, which lost 8 bases and 0 bases, there was a span of 17 bases. In nucleotides, the CDR3 is TGTGCCAGCCTCACCGGGACCCAGAGCTCCTACGAGCAGTACTTC. Protein: CASLTGTQSSYEQYF. The full variable domain, its missing parts supplied by reference TRBV28 and TRBJ2-7, is DVKVTQSSRYLVKRTGEKVFLECVQDMDHENMFWYRQDPGLGLRLIYFSYDVKMKEKGDIPEGYSVSREKKERFSLILESASTNQTSMYLCASLTGTQSSYEQYFGPGTRLTVT.

This clone was picked up many times. This rearrangement joins TRBV6-2 or TRBV6-3 to TRBJ2-1; D might be TRBD1 or TRBD2, each matching 5 bases. The CDR3 totals 13 residues. Germline-derived CDR1 and CDR2 are MNHEY and SVGEGT. The V end lost 3 bases, the J end lost 5 bases, and 8 bases lay between the germline ends. The CDR3 DNA sequence: TGTGCCAGCAGTTATGAGGGGCACAATGAGCAGTTCTTC. Protein: CASSYEGHNEQFF.

The chain uses TRBV7-9 and TRBJ1-3; the D is unclear. The CDR3 contains 14 residues. Trimming pared 4 bases from V and 3 bases from J, leaving 10 bases between. Looked up from germline, CDR1 is SEHNR and CDR2 is FQNEAQ (reference sequence). As DNA, the CDR3 is TGTGCCAGCAGCTCCAGACAATATGGAAACACCATATATTTT. Encoded protein: CASSSRQYGNTIYF.

V gene TRBV7-9 combines with J gene TRBJ2-7, with D unclear. Germline CDR1 reads SEHNR; CDR2 reads FQNEAQ (reference sequence). The V gene lost 1 base and the J gene lost 5 bases, with 12 bases spanning the gap. The CDR3 consists of 14 residues. The CDR3 region is CASSLGSSGNEQYF. CDR3 DNA: TGTGCCAGCAGCTTAGGTTCGTCGGGCAACGAGCAGTACTTC. The whole variable domain, remainder taken from reference TRBV7-9 and TRBJ2-7, is DTGVSQNPRHKITKRGQNVTFRCDPISEHNRLYWYRQTLGQGPEFLTYFQNEAQLEKSRLLSDRFSAERPKGSFSTLEIQRTEQGDSAMYLCASSLGSSGNEQYFGPGTRLTVT.

The chain uses TRBV7-3 and TRBJ2-1; D unclear. CDR1 and CDR2 (germline): SGHTA, FQGTGA. This CDR3 region has 13 residues. V lost 2 bases to trimming and J lost 3 bases, with 5 bases between them. This CDR3 reads CASSLSDYNEQFF. The CDR3 region has the DNA TGTGCCAGCAGCTTATCGGACTACAATGAGCAGTTCTTC.

The CDR3 DNA reads TGTGCCAGCAGCTACGCAGGGAACACTGAAGCTTTCTTT. Its protein product is CASSYAGNTEAFF. V usage is TRBV5-5 and J usage is TRBJ1-1, with no clear D. The CDR3 has 13 amino acids. V shed 3 bases and J shed 1 base, with 7 bases lying between them. From germline, CDR1 is SGHKS and CDR2 YYEKEE (reference sequence).

The V and J genes are TRBV7-2 and TRBJ1-1, with D maybe TRBD1 (5 bases). Germline values: CDR1 SGHTA, CDR2 FQGNSA. The CDR3 has 16 amino acids. V was clipped by 3 bases and J by 6 bases, with 20 bases between them. In nucleotides, the CDR3 is TGTGCCAGCAGCTTTGGTTTGGGCAGGGTAACGGCTGAAGCTTTCTTT. Amino acid sequence: CASSFGLGRVTAEAFF. Looking up the rest from reference TRBV7-2 and TRBJ1-1 gives the full variable domain: GAGVSQSPSNKVTEKGKDVELRCDPISGHTALYWYRQSLGQGLEFLIYFQGNSAPDKSGLPSDRFSAERTGGSVSTLTIQRTQQEDSAVYLCASSFGLGRVTAEAFFGQGTRLTVV.

The genes are TRBV3-1 (or the pseudogene TRBV3-2) and TRBJ1-2, with D unclear. Germline CDR1 LGHDT, CDR2 YNNKEL (reference sequence). The CDR3 length is 15 residues. V lost 1 base to trimming and J lost 2 bases, with 11 bases between them. CDR3 sequence: CASSQAFYTNYGYTF. The CDR3 nucleotides are TGTGCCAGCAGCCAAGCTTTTTATACGAACTATGGCTACACCTTC.

The gene calls are TRBV5-1 and TRBJ1-1, with TRBD1 as a possible D gene (5 bases). V shed 2 bases and J shed 2 bases, with 10 bases lying between them. The CDR3 totals 14 residues. Germline V CDR1 and CDR2: SGHRS, YFSETQ. CDR3 loop: CASSLFDSNTEAFF. The CDR3 DNA reads TGCGCCAGCAGCTTATTCGACAGCAACACTGAAGCTTTCTTT.

J is TRBJ1-5 and V is TRBV27, with a tentative D call TRBD1 (5 bases). The CDR3 runs 14 residues. V gave up 1 base and J gave up 7 bases, with 11 bases separating them. Germline CDR1 and CDR2: MNHEY and SMNVEV (reference sequence). The DNA for the CDR3 is TGTGCCAGCAGTTTATACGGGGGAGGCCAGCCCCAGCATTTT. The encoded protein is CASSLYGGGQPQHF.

CDR3 in DNA: TGTGCCAGCAGCTTAGGTCCGCGGGACAGGGGGTCTTATACGCAGTATTTT. This encodes CASSLGPRDRGSYTQYF. This chain links TRBV7-2 with TRBJ2-3; 11 bases map to TRBD1. CDR1 is SGHTA and CDR2 is FQGNSA in the germline V gene. The CDR3 covers 17 residues. After removal of 1 base from V and 7 bases from J, the junction contained 10 bases not matched to a gene.

The genes are TRBV19 and TRBJ1-4; D not certain. The CDR3 covers 14 residues. Trimming removed 6 bases from V and 4 bases from J, with 12 bases in between. Germline CDR1 reads LNHDA; CDR2 reads SQIVND (reference sequence). CDR3 nucleotides: TGTGCCAGTAGCCGTCAACCGGATAATGAAAAACTGTTTTTT. Amino acid sequence: CASSRQPDNEKLFF.